This T cell receptor beta chain is drawn from a study of blood T cell repertoires in COVID-19. Study as a whole: Material from acute and convalescent COVID-19 was sourced from the United States, Italy and Spain. PBMCs, B-cell-depleted T cells, or T cells were the source of the cDNA or gDNA that made up the material.

Per the original methods: Estimates of nucleated cell counts were drawn from the amplification of reference gene primers. Data came from immunoSEQ multiplex PCR; TCRdb stores just in-frame clones and leaves some out. The V and J calls and clone size come from that table; D and trimming were worked out from the DNA. The sample carries fewer than 15,000 clones, 84% recorded once. The table lists this clone with a count of one. The sequencing input was peripheral blood. The source of this sequence is a man aged 45-65 years with active COVID-19.

CDR3 DNA: TGTGCCAGTAGTGCGGGTAGCGGGATATACGAGCAGTACTTC. It specifies CASSAGSGIYEQYF. The gene calls are TRBV19 and TRBJ2-7; 8 nucleotides match TRBD2. Trimming at V came to 5 bases and at J to 4 bases, leaving 7 bases not matched to a gene. Germline CDR1 and CDR2: LNHDA and SQIVND (reference sequence). The CDR3 contains 14 residues.